A single sample is the source of the 16 T cell receptor beta chains below, sequenced in a study of shared clonotypes between healthy human individuals. TCRdb's copy holds only in-frame clones and misses some; the assay was immunoSEQ multiplex PCR. The sample lists 400,000 to 550,000 clones, 70% to 80% seen once, with about 12% in the top ten. The material sequenced was PBMCs. The receptors derive from a woman in her forties in good health. Some clones in this sample may be carry-over from other donors' samples.

The chain carries TRBV6-5 and TRBJ2-7; 9 bases are a match to TRBD2. The germline CDR1 and CDR2 sequences are MNHEY and SVGAGI. The trim removed 10 bases at V and 5 bases at J, leaving 12 bases unmatched. The CDR3 consists of 14 residues. The CDR3: CATRGAGGRDEQYF. CDR3 in DNA: TGTGCCACCCGGGGAGCGGGAGGCCGGGACGAGCAGTACTTC.

This clone appeared once. The chain employs TRBV30 and TRBJ2-7; D not certain. The CDR3 is made up of 12 amino acids. The germline V and J ends were trimmed by 0 bases and 4 bases, with 7 bases remaining between them. Germline CDR1 GTSNPN, CDR2 SVGIG (reference sequence). The CDR3, as DNA: TGTGCCTGGAGTGTAGTGAGGTACGAGCAGTACTTC. As protein: CAWSVVRYEQYF.

This clone has only one observation. The chain employs TRBV9 and TRBJ2-7; D gene ambiguous. Germline V CDR1 and CDR2: SGDLS, YYNGEE. Deletions cut 4 bases from V and 0 bases from J, with 20 bases between. The CDR3 sequence is 17 residues long. The CDR3 DNA is TGTGCCAGCAGCTCCCACCAGGCGGCCAGGAGCTCCTACGAGCAGTACTTC. Translated: CASSSHQAARSSYEQYF.

Only one count was recorded for this clone. The chain combines TRBV30 with TRBJ2-7, with TRBD1 matching 9 bases. J gave up 8 bases and V 5 bases, and 4 bases lay outside the gene matches. The germline CDR1 and CDR2 sequences are GTSNPN and SVGIG (reference sequence). The CDR3 is 11 residues long. CDR3 bases: TGTGCCTGGGCGACAGGGGGGAAGCAGTACTTC. As protein: CAWATGGKQYF.

The chain is built from TRBV7-3 and TRBJ2-2; 9 bases are a match to TRBD2. The CDR3 covers 17 residues. J lost 1 base, V lost 2 bases, and 5 bases had no gene match. Germline CDR1 reads SGHTA; CDR2 reads FQGTGA. The CDR3 sequence: CASSLELTSGNTGELFF. The CDR3 bases are TGTGCCAGCAGCTTAGAATTGACTAGCGGGAACACCGGGGAGCTGTTTTTT.

The genes are TRBV2 and TRBJ1-5, with D perhaps matching TRBD1 (5 bases). The CDR3 is 16 amino acids. Germline-derived CDR1 and CDR2 are SNHLY and FYNNEI. V lost 4 bases to trimming and J lost 2 bases, with 15 bases between them. The CDR3 loop is CASSVRAPGGNQPQHF. The CDR3 DNA is TGTGCCAGCAGTGTCCGGGCGCCGGGGGGCAATCAGCCCCAGCATTTT.

This sequence joins TRBV29-1 and TRBJ2-3; 8 bases align to TRBD2. Germline values: CDR1 SQVTM, CDR2 ANQGSEA. J lost 4 bases, V lost 7 bases, and 10 bases had no gene match. The CDR3 contains 14 residues. DNA of the CDR3: TGCAGCGGAGCCGGGGGGGACAACGCAGATACGCAGTATTTT. It translates to CSGAGGDNADTQYF.

This clone was seen only a few times. V gene TRBV5-4 combines with J gene TRBJ2-1; D is perhaps TRBD1 (6 bases). V dropped 4 bases and J dropped 9 bases, with 20 bases sitting between them. The CDR3 is 15 amino acids. Germline lookup yields CDR1 SGHNT and CDR2 YYREEE (reference sequence). CDR3 amino acids: CASSRPGQGWGEQFF. The CDR3, as DNA: TGTGCCAGCAGCCGTCCGGGGCAGGGGTGGGGTGAGCAGTTCTTC.

The chain couples TRBV2 to TRBJ1-5, with D unclear. The CDR3 has 15 amino acids. V was clipped by 4 bases and J by 0 bases, with 10 bases between them. In germline, CDR1 is SNHLY, CDR2 FYNNEI. The CDR3 nucleotides read TGTGCCAGCAGTGTTCGTCAGGATAGCAATCAGCCCCAGCATTTT. Protein sequence: CASSVRQDSNQPQHF.

This chain uses TRBV18 with TRBJ1-2; D is ambiguous. Trimming took 5 bases from V and 8 from J, leaving 15 bases between them. The CDR3 has 13 residues. CDR1 and CDR2 (germline): KGHSH, LQKENI. The CDR3 region has the DNA TGTGCCAGCTCAGGAACGGGGATTGAGGGCTACACCTTC. This translates into CASSGTGIEGYTF.

The rearrangement joins TRBV6-4 to TRBJ2-1, with TRBD1 identical over 7 bases. Trimming cost V 4 bases and J 5 bases; bases outside gene matches: 11. The germline gives CDR1 MRHNA, CDR2 SNTAGT. This CDR3 spans 16 amino acids. The chain's CDR3 is CASSASPGQSNNEQFF. For the CDR3, the DNA is TGTGCCAGCAGTGCGTCCCCGGGACAGTCAAACAATGAGCAGTTCTTC.

The genes are TRBV7-2 and TRBJ2-7, with a weak D call TRBD1 (7 bases). This CDR3 is 13 amino acids long. From germline, CDR1 is SGHTA and CDR2 FQGNSA. V was trimmed by 1 base and J by 7 bases, leaving 11 bases between them. The CDR3 sequence is CASSLGRGREQYF. CDR3 in DNA: TGTGCCAGCAGCTTAGGCAGGGGGAGGGAGCAGTACTTC.

The rearrangement joins TRBV6-1 to TRBJ2-7, with D maybe TRBD1 (6 bases). Germline V CDR1 and CDR2: MNHNS, SASEGT. The CDR3 sequence is 14 residues long. Trimming pared 3 bases from V and 2 bases from J, leaving 11 bases between. CDR3 sequence reads: CASSDRGETYEQYF. In DNA, the CDR3 is TGTGCCAGCAGTGACAGGGGCGAAACCTACGAGCAGTACTTC.

This clone appeared a few times. This sequence joins TRBV2 and TRBJ2-5; 7 nucleotides align to TRBD1. The CDR3 is made up of 13 amino acids. Trimming cost V 8 bases and J 5 bases; bases outside gene matches: 8. CDR1 is SNHLY, CDR2 FYNNEI, per germline. The CDR3 DNA is TGTGCCAGCCAACAGGGGTCTGGGGAGACCCAGTACTTC. This gives the protein CASQQGSGETQYF.

Points on this clone: This may be a read error: a much more frequent sequence differs by one nucleotide. This chain joins TRBV7-9 and TRBJ2-7; D is uncertain. The CDR3 extends over 12 amino acids. CDR1 SEHNR and CDR2 FQNEAQ come from the germline V gene (reference sequence). The germline V and J ends were trimmed by 3 bases and 0 bases, with 3 bases remaining between them. In nucleotides, the CDR3 is TGTGCCAGCAGCTTCCCCTCCTACGAGCAGTACTTC. Its protein is CASSFPSYEQYF.

This clone was counted between two and nine times. The chain joins TRBV28 to TRBJ2-7; TRBD2 might be the D (6 bases). The V end lost 4 bases, the J end lost 7 bases, and 17 bases lay between the germline ends. Looked up from germline, CDR1 is MDHEN and CDR2 is SYDVKM. The CDR3 contains 14 residues. The chain's CDR3 is CASSSLAGRGEQYF. The CDR3, as DNA: TGTGCCAGCAGTTCCTTGGCGGGTCGGGGGGAGCAGTACTTC.